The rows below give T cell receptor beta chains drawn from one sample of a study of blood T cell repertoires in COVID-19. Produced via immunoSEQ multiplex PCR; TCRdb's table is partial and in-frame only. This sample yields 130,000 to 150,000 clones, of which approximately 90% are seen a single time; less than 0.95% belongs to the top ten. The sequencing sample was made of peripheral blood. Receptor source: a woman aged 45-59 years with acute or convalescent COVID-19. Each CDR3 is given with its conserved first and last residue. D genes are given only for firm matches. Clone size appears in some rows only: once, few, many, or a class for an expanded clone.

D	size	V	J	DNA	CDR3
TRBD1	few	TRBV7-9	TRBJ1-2	TGTGCCAGCAGCGGGACAGGGGACTATGGCTACACCTTC	CASSGTGDYGYTF
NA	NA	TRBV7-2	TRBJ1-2	TGTGCCAGCACCCGGACAGCAAGTAACTATGGCTACACCTTC	CASTRTASNYGYTF
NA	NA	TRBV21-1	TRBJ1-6	TGTGCCAGCAGGACAGGGGATAATAATTCACCCCTCCACTTT	CASRTGDNNSPLHF
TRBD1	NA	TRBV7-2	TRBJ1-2	TGTGCCAGCAGCTTGGCCCGGGGACAGGGGGCGTATGGCTACACCTTC	CASSLARGQGAYGYTF
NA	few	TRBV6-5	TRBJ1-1	TGTGCCAGCTCCGAGGGGAACACTGAAGCTTTCTTT	CASSEGNTEAFF
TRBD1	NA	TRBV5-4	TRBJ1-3	TGTGCCAGCAGCGTTACAGGGGGGGGAAACACCATATATTTT	CASSVTGGGNTIYF
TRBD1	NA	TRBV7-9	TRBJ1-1	TGTGCCAGCAGCCGCGATCGACAGGGGAGCACTGAAGCTTTCTTT	CASSRDRQGSTEAFF
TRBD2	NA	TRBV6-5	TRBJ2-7	TGTGCCAGCAGTTACTCGGTCCGGCAGGGAGGGCACGAGCAGTACTTC	CASSYSVRQGGHEQYF
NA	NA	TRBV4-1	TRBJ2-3	TGCGCCAGCAGCCAATTCTCGACTAGGGGATTCACAGATACGCAGTATTTT	CASSQFSTRGFTDTQYF
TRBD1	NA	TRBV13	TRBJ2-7	TGTGCCAGCAGCTACCAGGACAGGGGAAACGACGAGCAGTACTTC	CASSYQDRGNDEQYF
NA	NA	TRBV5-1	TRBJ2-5	TGCGCCAGCAGCCCCGGACAGGGAGGGGAGACCCAGTACTTC	CASSPGQGGETQYF
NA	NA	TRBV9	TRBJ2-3	TGTGCCAGCAGCGTAGCGGTAGCGGCGATTAGCACAGATACGCAGTATTTT	CASSVAVAAISTDTQYF
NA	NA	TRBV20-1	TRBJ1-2	TGCAGTGCTAGTCGGACAGAAGGCGACTATGGCTACACCTTC	CSASRTEGDYGYTF
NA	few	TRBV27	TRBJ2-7	TGTGCCAGCAGTTTGATAAGCAGGCGGGGCGAGCAGTACTTC	CASSLISRRGEQYF
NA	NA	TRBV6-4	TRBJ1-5	TGTGCCAGCAGTGAACAACCCAATCAGCCCCAGCATTTT	CASSEQPNQPQHF
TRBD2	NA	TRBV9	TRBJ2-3	TGTGCCAGCAGCGTAGTAGCGGGGGGGCCAGATACGCAGTATTTT	CASSVVAGGPDTQYF
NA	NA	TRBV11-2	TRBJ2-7	TGTGCCAGCAGCTTAGATCAAGCTTACGAGCAGTACTTC	CASSLDQAYEQYF
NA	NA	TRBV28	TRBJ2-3	TGTGCCAGCAGTTTCCAGGGGAGCACAGATACGCAGTATTTT	CASSFQGSTDTQYF
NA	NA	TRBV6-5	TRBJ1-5	TGTGCCAGCAGTTACTCTGCCAGGGGACAGCCCCAGCATTTT	CASSYSARGQPQHF
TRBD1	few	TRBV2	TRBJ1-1	TGTGCCAGCAGAGGACAGGGGGGTTTGTACACTGAAGCTTTCTTT	CASRGQGGLYTEAFF
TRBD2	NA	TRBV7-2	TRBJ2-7	TGTGCCAGCAGCTTCTCGCGGGAGCCCCGCGAGCAGTACTTC	CASSFSREPREQYF
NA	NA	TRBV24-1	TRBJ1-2	TGTGCCACCAGTGAAGCAGGGAACTATGGCTACACCTTC	CATSEAGNYGYTF
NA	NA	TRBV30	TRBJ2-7	TGTGCCTGGAGTAAAAGCGGACTCTACGAGCAGTACTTC	CAWSKSGLYEQYF
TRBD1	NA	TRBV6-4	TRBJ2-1	TGTGCCAGCAGTGCGGAGGGACAGGGCTTCAATGAGCAGTTCTTC	CASSAEGQGFNEQFF
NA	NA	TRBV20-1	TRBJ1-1	TGCAGTGCTAGTAGGGAGGGAGTAAACACTGAAGCTTTCTTT	CSASREGVNTEAFF
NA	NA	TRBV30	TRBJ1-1	TGTGCCTGGAGTGAAGGCGGTGAAGCTTTCTTT	CAWSEGGEAFF
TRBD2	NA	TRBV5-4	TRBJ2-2	TGTGCCAGCAGGGGGACTAGCGGGAACACCGGGGAGCTGTTTTTT	CASRGTSGNTGELFF
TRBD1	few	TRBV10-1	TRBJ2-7	TGCGCCAGCAGTGAGTCATCAGGGGGCCCCTACGAGCAGTACTTC	CASSESSGGPYEQYF
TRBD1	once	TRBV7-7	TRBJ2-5	TGTGCCAGCAGCGCGGACAGGGGGCTAGAGACCCAGTACTTC	CASSADRGLETQYF
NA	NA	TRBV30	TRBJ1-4	TGTGCCTGGACGGGGGAGGATGAAAAACTGTTTTTT	CAWTGEDEKLFF
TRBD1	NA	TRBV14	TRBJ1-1	TGTGCCAGCAGCCGGAGGGACAGGGGGCGTTCGATTACTGAAGCTTTCTTT	CASSRRDRGRSITEAFF
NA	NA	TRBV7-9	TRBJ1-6	TGTGCCAGCATCCGCGGAGACGGGAATAATTCACCCCTCCACTTT	CASIRGDGNNSPLHF
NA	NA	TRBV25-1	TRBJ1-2	TGTGCCAGCAGTGAATCGAGCATCCTCGCGCTCCACACCTTC	CASSESSILALHTF
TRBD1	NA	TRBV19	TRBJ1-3	TGTGCCAGTAGTGTCGACAGGGTTTCTGGCTCTGGAAACACCATATATTTT	CASSVDRVSGSGNTIYF
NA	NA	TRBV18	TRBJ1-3	TGTGCCAGCTCCTCCGGGACAAGAAACACCATATATTTT	CASSSGTRNTIYF
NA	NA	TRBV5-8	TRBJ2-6	TGTGCCAGCAGCGAAAGACAGACAGCAGGGGCCAACGTCCTGACTTTC	CASSERQTAGANVLTF
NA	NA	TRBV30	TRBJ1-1	TGTGCCTGGAGTCAGGTCATGAACACTGAAGCTTTCTTT	CAWSQVMNTEAFF
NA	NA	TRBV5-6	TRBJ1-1	TGTGCCAGCAGCGAATCGGACACTCTAACCGAAGCTTTCTTT	CASSESDTLTEAFF
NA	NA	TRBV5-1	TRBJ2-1	TGCGCCAGCAGCTTGGTGGGGGCTAGCTCCTACAATGAGCAGTTCTTC	CASSLVGASSYNEQFF
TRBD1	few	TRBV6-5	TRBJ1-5	TGTGCCAGCAGTTCTACAGGGGGCTTAAAGCCCCAGCATTTT	CASSSTGGLKPQHF
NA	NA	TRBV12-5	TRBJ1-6	TGTGCTAGTGCTACCGACAGTCAAAATTCACCCCTCCACTTT	CASATDSQNSPLHF
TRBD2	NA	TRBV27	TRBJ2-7	TGTGCCAGCAGTTTCACTAGCGCTTCGGGGTACGAGCAGTACTTC	CASSFTSASGYEQYF
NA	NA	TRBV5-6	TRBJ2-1	TGTGCCAGCAGCTTGACAGGGTACAATGAGCAGTTCTTC	CASSLTGYNEQFF
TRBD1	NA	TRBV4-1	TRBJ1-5	TGCGCCAGCAGCCAAGAGGACAGGGACAATCAGCCCCAGCATTTT	CASSQEDRDNQPQHF
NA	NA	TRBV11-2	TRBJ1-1	TGTGCCAGCAGCTTAGGGCAGCGTGAAGCTTTCTTT	CASSLGQREAFF
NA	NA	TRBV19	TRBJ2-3	TGTGCCACCACATCGGGAAGCACAGATACGCAGTATTTT	CATTSGSTDTQYF
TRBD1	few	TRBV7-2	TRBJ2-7	TGTGCCAGCAGCTTACGGACAGGGGAATCCTACGAGCAGTACTTC	CASSLRTGESYEQYF
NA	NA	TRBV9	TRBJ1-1	TGTGCCAGCAGCGCCTCCCTCCAGGGTGAAGCTTTCTTT	CASSASLQGEAFF
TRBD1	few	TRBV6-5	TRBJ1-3	TGTGCCAGCAGAGCCTCGACAGGGAGAAACACCATATATTTT	CASRASTGRNTIYF
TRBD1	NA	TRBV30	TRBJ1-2	TGTGCCGAAGACAGGGGCGCTAACTATGGCTACACCTTC	CAEDRGANYGYTF
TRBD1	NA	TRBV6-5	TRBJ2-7	TGTGCCAGCAGACCCAGGGGGTTGGTATCCTACGAGCAGTACTTC	CASRPRGLVSYEQYF